A selection of T cell receptor beta chains follows, all from one sample in a study of CD8 T cells in ankylosing spondylitis. TCRdb independently ran MiXCR on the 5' RACE reads; one entry per CDR3 protein. This table holds 75,000 to 95,000 distinct CDR3 sequences, just under 9% found once. Sequencing was done on a sample of blood, either unsorted or a sorted T cell fraction (not recorded which). These TCRs come from a male donor with ankylosing spondylitis. CDR3s include the opening cysteine and the closing phenylalanine or tryptophan. Each record gives: clone size, J gene, D gene, V gene, CDR3 protein, CDR3 DNA. The D gene is left open where the match is weak. Expanded clones get a size class; other rows say once, few or many, or leave the size out.

>many|TRBJ1-1|-|TRBV29-1
CSVDLDPTEAFF
TGCAGCGTTGATCTAGACCCCACTGAAGCTTTCTTT
>few|TRBJ2-1|TRBD2|TRBV30
CAWTPGLTEQFF
TGTGCCTGGACCCCGGGACTAACTGAGCAGTTCTTC
>-|TRBJ1-2|-|TRBV7-9
CASSRGGYDGYTF
TGTGCCAGCAGCCGAGGGGGGTATGATGGCTACACCTTC
>few|TRBJ2-1|TRBD2|TRBV20-1
CSASHKREGHSSIHEQFF
TGCAGTGCTAGTCATAAGCGGGAGGGCCATTCTAGTATACATGAGCAGTTCTTC
>-|TRBJ2-5|-|TRBV7-9
CASSPVGSQETQYF
TGTGCCAGCAGCCCGGTCGGGAGCCAAGAGACCCAGTACTTC
>few|TRBJ1-4|-|TRBV5-1
CASTLNPGQDLTREKLFFF
-
>many|TRBJ2-1|TRBD2|TRBV7-9
CASSLLAGGGEQFF
TGTGCCAGCAGCTTACTAGCGGGAGGTGGTGAGCAGTTCTTC
>-|TRBJ2-1|TRBD2|TRBV4-1
CASRISGSSYNEQFF
TGCGCCAGCAGGATTAGCGGGAGCTCCTACAATGAGCAGTTCTTC
>many|TRBJ2-1|-|TRBV28
CASSQHNMDEQFF
TGTGCCAGCAGTCAACATAATATGGATGAGCAGTTCTTC
>many|TRBJ2-6|-|TRBV30
CAWSPISGANVLTF
TGTGCCTGGAGTCCGATCTCTGGGGCCAACGTCCTGACTTTC
>many|TRBJ2-1|-|TRBV2
CASSPLRGSYNEQFF
TGTGCCAGCAGCCCCCTCCGGGGCTCCTACAATGAGCAGTTCTTC
>many|TRBJ2-7|TRBD1|TRBV9
CASSVGDRGYEQYF
TGTGCCAGCAGCGTAGGGGACAGGGGCTACGAGCAGTACTTC
>many|TRBJ1-3|-|TRBV20-1
CSARSLYGGNTIYF
TGCAGTGCTAGGTCCCTTTATGGCGGAAACACCATATATTTT
>-|TRBJ2-7|TRBD2|TRBV9
CASSTRGGEQYF
TGTGCCAGCAGCACCCGGGGGGGCGAGCAGTACTTC
>few|TRBJ1-4|-|TRBV15
CATSREVLPNEKLFF
TGTGCCACCAGCAGAGAGGTCCTCCCTAATGAAAAACTGTTTTTT
>-|TRBJ1-5|-|TRBV20-1
CSARDHKEISNQPQHF
TGCAGTGCTAGAGACCACAAGGAAATTAGCAATCAGCCCCAGCATTTT
>-|TRBJ2-7|-|TRBV3-1
CASSQDLSDSYEQYF
TGTGCCAGCAGCCAAGATCTTTCTGACTCCTACGAGCAGTACTTC
>many|TRBJ2-1|-|TRBV18
CASSPGQEGKNEQFF
TGTGCCAGCTCCCCCGGACAGGAGGGGAAAAATGAGCAGTTCTTC
>few|TRBJ2-1|-|TRBV27
CASSFRQVGDNEQFF
TGTGCCAGCAGTTTTCGACAGGTTGGTGACAATGAGCAGTTCTTC
>-|TRBJ2-7|-|TRBV18
CASSPEAPEQYF
TGTGCCAGCTCACCGGAGGCTCCCGAGCAGTACTTC
>few|TRBJ2-7|-|TRBV7-2
CASSSWIGLTYEQYF
TGTGCCAGCAGCTCCTGGATCGGACTCACCTACGAGCAGTACTTC
>many|TRBJ2-1|-|TRBV14
CASSSTESSYNEQFF
TGTGCCAGCAGTTCCACTGAAAGCTCCTACAATGAGCAGTTCTTC
>-|TRBJ2-1|-|TRBV11-2
CASSLERTSNNEQFF
TGTGCCAGCAGCTTAGAAAGGACCAGCAACAATGAGCAGTTCTTC
>few|TRBJ2-1|TRBD2|TRBV20-1
CNAASGTSSYNEQFF
TGCAATGCGGCTAGCGGGACTAGCTCCTACAATGAGCAGTTCTTC
>-|TRBJ2-1|-|TRBV13
CASSSQLLDEQFF
TGTGCCAGCAGCTCCCAATTATTAGATGAGCAGTTCTTC
>-|TRBJ2-1|-|TRBV7-8
CASSIVAGVNEQFF
TGTGCCAGCAGCATAGTGGCAGGGGTCAATGAGCAGTTCTTC
>many|TRBJ1-2|TRBD1|TRBV15
CATSGGTVGSGYGYTF
TGTGCCACCAGCGGTGGGACAGTAGGTTCGGGCTATGGCTACACCTTC
>many|TRBJ1-2|TRBD1|TRBV29-1
CSVEDLRQGYGYTF
TGCAGCGTTGAAGATCTGAGACAGGGGTATGGCTACACCTTC
>many|TRBJ2-1|TRBD2|TRBV7-9
CASRSRTSGSIDEQFF
TGTGCCAGCAGGTCCCGGACTAGCGGGAGTATCGATGAGCAGTTCTTC
>many|TRBJ2-1|-|TRBV5-6
CASSLTVSSYNEQFF
TGTGCCAGCAGCTTGACAGTCAGCTCCTACAATGAGCAGTTCTTC
>few|TRBJ2-5|-|TRBV27
CASSLFKGETQYF
TGTGCCAGCAGTTTATTTAAAGGAGAGACCCAGTACTTC
>-|TRBJ2-3|-|TRBV7-2
CASTQRRSTDTQYF
TGTGCCAGCACCCAGCGCCGATCCACAGATACGCAGTATTTT
>-|TRBJ2-2|-|TRBV6-1
CASSAGTGELFF
TGTGCCAGCAGTGCGGGCACCGGGGAGCTGTTTTTT
>few|TRBJ1-5|TRBD1|TRBV7-9
CASSQGGSNQPQHF
TGTGCCAGCAGCCAGGGGGGTAGCAATCAGCCCCAGCATTTT
>many|TRBJ2-7|TRBD1|TRBV11-2
CASSLGTGRYEQYF
TGTGCCAGCAGCTTAGGGACAGGGAGGTACGAGCAGTACTTC
>-|TRBJ2-1|TRBD2|TRBV11-3
CASSFRLAGINEQFF
TGTGCCAGCAGCTTCAGGCTAGCGGGTATAAATGAGCAGTTCTTC
>-|TRBJ2-5|-|TRBV29-1
CSVEPLYRAIQETQYF
TGCAGCGTTGAACCCCTATACAGGGCAATACAAGAGACCCAGTACTTC
>-|TRBJ1-2|TRBD1|TRBV27
CASSGTGNGYTF
TGTGCCAGCAGTGGGACAGGGAATGGCTACACCTTC
>large|TRBJ1-1|-|TRBV5-1
CASSLSDTEAFF
TGCGCCAGCAGCTTGTCCGACACTGAAGCTTTCTTT
>few|TRBJ2-1|-|TRBV24-1
CATSDSIHEQFF
TGTGCCACCAGTGATTCGATTCATGAGCAGTTCTTC
>few|TRBJ1-5|-|TRBV24-1
CATSPGQHSNQPQHF
TGTGCCACCAGTCCCGGACAGCATAGCAATCAGCCCCAGCATTTT
>many|TRBJ2-1|-|TRBV10-3
CAISEGGTDNNEQFF
TGTGCCATCAGTGAGGGGGGGACAGACAACAATGAGCAGTTCTTC
>few|TRBJ2-3|-|TRBV11-2
CASIPGVSTDTQYF
TGTGCCAGCATCCCGGGGGTTAGCACAGATACGCAGTATTTT
>-|TRBJ2-4|-|TRBV11-2
CASSLTSRGFKNIQYF
TGTGCCAGCAGCTTGACTAGCAGGGGATTCAAAAACATTCAGTACTTC
>once|TRBJ1-1|TRBD1|TRBV19
CASSIRGRTEAFF
TGTGCCAGTAGTATCAGGGGGAGAACTGAAGCTTTCTTT
>many|TRBJ2-1|TRBD2|TRBV5-1
CASSLGRTSVNNEQFF
TGCGCCAGCAGCTTGGGACGGACTAGCGTGAACAATGAGCAGTTCTTC